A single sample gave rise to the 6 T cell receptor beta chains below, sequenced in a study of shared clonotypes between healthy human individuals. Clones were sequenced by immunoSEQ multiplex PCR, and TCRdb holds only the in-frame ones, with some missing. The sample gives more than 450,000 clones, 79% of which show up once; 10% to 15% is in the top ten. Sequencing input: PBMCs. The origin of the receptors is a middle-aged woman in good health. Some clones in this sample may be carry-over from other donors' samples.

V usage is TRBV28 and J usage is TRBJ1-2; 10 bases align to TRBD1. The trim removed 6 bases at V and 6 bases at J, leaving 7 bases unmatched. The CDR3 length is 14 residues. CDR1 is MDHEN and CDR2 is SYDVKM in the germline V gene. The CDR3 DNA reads TGTGCCAGCAGCCGACAGGGGGCTTTTGATGGCTACACCTTC. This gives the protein CASSRQGAFDGYTF.

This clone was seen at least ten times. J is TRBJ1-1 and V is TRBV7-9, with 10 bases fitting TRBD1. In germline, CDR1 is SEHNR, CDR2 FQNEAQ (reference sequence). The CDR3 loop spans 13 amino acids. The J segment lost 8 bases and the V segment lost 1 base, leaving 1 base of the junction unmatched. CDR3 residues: CASSLETGGEAFF. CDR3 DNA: TGTGCCAGCAGCTTAGAGACAGGGGGCGAAGCTTTCTTT.

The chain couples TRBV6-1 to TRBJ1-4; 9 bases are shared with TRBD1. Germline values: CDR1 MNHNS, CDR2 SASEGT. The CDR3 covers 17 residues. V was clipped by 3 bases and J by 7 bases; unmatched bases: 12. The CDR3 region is CASSDGTGGIFREKLFF. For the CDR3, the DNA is TGTGCCAGCAGTGATGGTACAGGGGGCATATTTCGTGAAAAACTGTTTTTT.

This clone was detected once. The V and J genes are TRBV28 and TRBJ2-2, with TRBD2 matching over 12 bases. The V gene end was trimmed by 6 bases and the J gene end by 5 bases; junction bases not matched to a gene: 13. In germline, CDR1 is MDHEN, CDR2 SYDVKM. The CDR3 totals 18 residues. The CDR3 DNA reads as TGTGCCAGCAGCCACAGACTAGCGGGAGTTAGGTGGACCGGGGAGCTGTTTTTT. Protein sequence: CASSHRLAGVRWTGELFF.

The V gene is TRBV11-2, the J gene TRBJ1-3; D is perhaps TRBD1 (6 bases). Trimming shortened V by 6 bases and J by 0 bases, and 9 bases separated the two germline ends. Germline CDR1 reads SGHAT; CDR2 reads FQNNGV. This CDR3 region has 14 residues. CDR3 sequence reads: CASRTGTSGNTIYF. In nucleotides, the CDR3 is TGTGCCAGCAGAACAGGGACCTCTGGAAACACCATATATTTT.

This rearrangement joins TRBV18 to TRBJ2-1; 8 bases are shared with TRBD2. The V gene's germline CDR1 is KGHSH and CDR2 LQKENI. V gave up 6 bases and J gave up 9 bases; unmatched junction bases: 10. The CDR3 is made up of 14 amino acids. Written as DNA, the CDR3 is TGTGCCAGCTCCCCGGGGGGGGAACCCGGTGAGCAGTTCTTC. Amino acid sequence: CASSPGGEPGEQFF.